A single sample is the source of the 11 T cell receptor beta chains below, sequenced in a study of cytomegalovirus exposure and HLA in healthy donors. The PCR contained 60 Vbeta and 13 Jbeta primers. Here immunoSEQ multiplex PCR was the method, and the copy in TCRdb shows in-frame clones only, minus some. The repertoire has tens of thousands of clones, approximately 68% of them found once; the top ten carry roughly 21%. Source material: PBMCs. The receptors were sampled from a woman in her fifties or sixties in good health and CMV-seropositive.

Concerning this clone itself: Other nucleotide sequences from this sample produce the same CDR3. The J gene is TRBJ2-1, the V gene TRBV7-3, with TRBD2 identical over 11 bases. With 3 bases clipped from V and 6 bases from J, the junction kept 1 base outside the gene matches. This CDR3 contains 14 residues. In germline, CDR1 is SGHTA, CDR2 FQGTGA. The chain's CDR3 is CASSFSGGGNEQFF. The CDR3 bases are TGTGCCAGCAGCTTTAGCGGGGGGGGCAATGAGCAGTTCTTC.

This clone was counted between two and nine times. The gene calls are TRBV2 and TRBJ2-1; D gene unclear. The CDR3 length is 17 residues. CDR1 and CDR2 (germline): SNHLY, FYNNEI. With 7 bases removed from V and 8 bases from J, the gap between germline ends came to 27 bases. The CDR3 region is CASTEKLIKTDRYEQFF. The CDR3 DNA sequence: TGTGCCAGCACCGAGAAACTAATAAAGACCGATAGGTATGAGCAGTTCTTC.

V gene TRBV7-2 combines with J gene TRBJ2-7; 15 bases line up with TRBD2. Germline trimming cut 4 bases from V and 7 bases from J; bases unmatched to any gene: 5. Per germline, CDR1 SGHTA and CDR2 FQGNSA. The CDR3 covers 15 residues. CDR3 sequence (DNA): TGTGCCAGCAGCTCGGGACTAGCGGGGGGCGAGGAGCAGTACTTC. This encodes CASSSGLAGGEEQYF. Using reference TRBV7-2 and TRBJ2-7 for the parts outside the CDR3, the full variable domain is GAGVSQSPSNKVTEKGKDVELRCDPISGHTALYWYRQSLGQGLEFLIYFQGNSAPDKSGLPSDRFSAERTGGSVSTLTIQRTQQEDSAVYLCASSSGLAGGEEQYFGPGTRLTVT.

This clone was detected only a few times. This rearrangement joins TRBV9 to TRBJ1-1, with 7 bases identical to TRBD1. The CDR3 loop spans 15 amino acids. Germline V gene sequence: CDR1 SGDLS, CDR2 YYNGEE. V lost 0 bases and J lost 1; bases outside the gene matches: 3. In DNA form, the CDR3 reads TGTGCCAGCAGCGTAGAGTCAGGGGGGAACACTGAAGCTTTCTTT. Its translation: CASSVESGGNTEAFF.

This clone was seen a few times. V and J are TRBV27 and TRBJ1-1, with TRBD1 as a possible D gene (5 bases). Trimming removed 4 bases at V and 7 bases at J, with 16 bases between. The germline CDR1 and CDR2 sequences are MNHEY and SMNVEV (reference sequence). The CDR3 has 14 residues. CDR3 region: CASSSIGGGGEAFF. In DNA, the CDR3 is TGTGCCAGCAGTTCCATCGGGGGGGGAGGTGAAGCTTTCTTT.

This clone was recorded a few times. The rearrangement links TRBV6-5 to TRBJ1-4, with 9 bases fitting TRBD1. The CDR3 runs 14 residues. Germline trimming cut 8 bases from V and 7 bases from J; bases unmatched to any gene: 8. The germline gives CDR1 MNHEY, CDR2 SVGAGI. CDR3 sequence reads: CASGDRDRAEKLFF. DNA for the CDR3: TGTGCCAGCGGGGACAGGGATAGAGCTGAAAAACTGTTTTTT.

This clone was detected a few times. As DNA, the CDR3 is TGTGCCAGCCGGTCTCGCGGGGGGCATGAGAGCTCCTACAATGAGCAGTTCTTC. Encoded protein: CASRSRGGHESSYNEQFF. The V and J genes are TRBV7-9 and TRBJ2-1, with 8 bases matching TRBD2. The J segment lost 0 bases and the V segment lost 8 bases, leaving 15 bases of the junction unmatched. The CDR3 covers 18 residues. Per the germline V gene, CDR1 is SEHNR and CDR2 is FQNEAQ (reference sequence).

The V gene is TRBV4-2, the J gene TRBJ1-6; 8 bases align to TRBD1. The CDR3 contains 16 residues. In germline, CDR1 is LGHNA, CDR2 YNFKEQ. With 4 bases clipped from V and 4 bases from J, the junction kept 6 bases outside the gene matches. The CDR3 region has the DNA TGTGCCAGCAGCCCGCCGGACAGGGATTATAATTCACCCCTCCACTTT. It specifies CASSPPDRDYNSPLHF.

The chain carries TRBV28 and TRBJ2-3, with a weak D call TRBD2 (6 bases). The CDR3 is 15 residues long. Deletions cut 1 base from V and 0 bases from J, with 8 bases between. CDR1 is MDHEN, CDR2 SYDVKM, per germline. The CDR3 DNA reads as TGTGCCAGCAGTTTATTGGCGGGGAGCACAGATACGCAGTATTTT. Amino acids: CASSLLAGSTDTQYF.

This chain connects TRBV5-5 to TRBJ1-2, with D unclear. Germline V gene lookup returns CDR1 SGHKS and CDR2 YYEKEE (reference sequence). The CDR3 contains 13 residues. The V and J ends lost 1 base and 6 bases respectively, with 10 bases between them. The CDR3 DNA follows: TGTGCCAGCAGCTTGCGGGGTGACGATGGCTACACCTTC. Amino acids: CASSLRGDDGYTF.

This clone was counted a few times. The V gene is TRBV19, the J gene TRBJ1-2; 7 nucleotides line up with TRBD1. V was pared by 6 bases and J by 1 base, with 2 bases of the junction left unmatched. The CDR3 length is 13 residues. Germline V gives CDR1 LNHDA, CDR2 SQIVND (reference sequence). CDR3 sequence: CASRTGNNYGYTF. As DNA, the CDR3 is TGTGCCAGTAGGACAGGGAATAACTATGGCTACACCTTC.